This TCR beta chain was sequenced during a study of Ad26.COV2.S vaccination and SARS-CoV-2 variants. For the study at large: Ad26.COV2.S given intramuscularly, once or twice 56 days apart. General study results and limits: Vaccine and placebo recipients had comparable breadth of non-spike TCRs.

The sample's treatment: around 19 received Ad26.COV2.S at low or high dose, single or two shots; 5 received placebo; per-sample allocation not given. Following the first vaccine or placebo injection, samples were taken on day 63. Of note for this clone: The antigen is not known.

From germline, CDR1 is SGHTA and CDR2 FQGNSA. The CDR3 sequence is 12 residues long. Trimming pared 5 bases from V and 2 bases from J, leaving 7 bases between. Some clones are missing from TCRdb's copy, which holds only in-frame ones; the method was immunoSEQ multiplex PCR. Of about 400,000 clones detected, approximately 91% appear once; the ten largest clones hold 1.5% to 2%. The sample here was peripheral blood, taken in a trial of Ad26.COV2.S vaccine versus placebo. The sequence derives from a person between 18 and 59 years old who received the Ad26.COV2.S COVID-19 vaccine or a placebo. V gene TRBV7-2 combines with J gene TRBJ2-7; D not resolved. The CDR3 is CASSHVTYEQYF. The CDR3 DNA follows: TGTGCCAGCAGCCACGTTACCTACGAGCAGTACTTC.